This T cell receptor beta chain was captured in a study of cytomegalovirus exposure and HLA in healthy donors. A remark on this clone: Its specificity is not known.

General observations from the study: Evidence from a later analysis indicated that most CMV-associated TCR beta chains looked HLA-restricted. Reports state that TCR beta sequences accurately predicted most subjects' HLA-A and HLA-B alleles. Within an earlier analysis, most TCR beta V segments proved productive either about 90% or about 30% of the time. A later analysis linked 15,000 to 20,000 TCR beta sequences to HLA alleles at 0.05 false discovery rate.

Primers for the PCR totalled 60 Vbeta and 13 Jbeta. Sequencing used immunoSEQ multiplex PCR; TCRdb keeps in-frame clones, though not all of them. The sample shows around 120,000 clones, less than 85% of them seen only once. The germline V and J ends were trimmed by 4 bases and 2 bases, with 18 bases remaining between them. This CDR3 is 17 amino acids long. The germline CDR1 and CDR2 sequences are SGHRS and YFSETQ. This sequence joins TRBV5-1 and TRBJ1-4, with D perhaps TRBD1 (5 bases). The sequence was obtained from a man over 45 in good health and CMV-seropositive. Material for sequencing was PBMCs. CDR3 coding DNA: TGCGCCAGCAGCAAATACCAGGGCGGCGGTACTAATGAAAAACTGTTTTTT. It yields the protein CASSKYQGGGTNEKLFF.